These 27 T cell receptor beta chains originate from one sample sequenced in a study of T cell responses to AZD1222 COVID-19 vaccine. Some clones are missing from TCRdb's copy, which holds only in-frame ones; the method was immunoSEQ multiplex PCR. The sample consists of 120,000 or so clones, about 89% of them appearing once. The specimen comprised peripheral blood, sampled 28 days after the second AZD1222 dose. These receptors originate from an adult who received the AZD1222 COVID-19 vaccine.

The V call is TRBV28, the J call TRBJ1-5, with 9 nucleotides matching TRBD1. J lost 4 bases, V lost 6 bases, and 7 bases had no gene match. This CDR3 has 15 residues. Germline V CDR1 and CDR2: MDHEN, SYDVKM. CDR3 sequence (DNA): TGTGCCAGCAGCGCTTACAGGGGGCTTAATCAGCCCCAGCATTTT. It yields the protein CASSAYRGLNQPQHF.

V usage is TRBV28 and J usage is TRBJ2-5; 8 positions match TRBD2. The germline gives CDR1 MDHEN, CDR2 SYDVKM. Losses at the gene ends were 6 bases for V and 4 bases for J; bases not matched to a gene: 13. The CDR3 sequence is 16 residues long. The CDR3 sequence: CASRRLTSAFIETQYF. DNA for the CDR3: TGTGCCAGCAGACGTTTGACTAGCGCCTTTATAGAGACCCAGTACTTC.

The rearrangement links TRBV3-1 (or the pseudogene TRBV3-2) to TRBJ1-5; D remains ambiguous. Germline V gene data show CDR1 as LGHDT and CDR2 as YNNKEL (reference sequence). The CDR3 spans 14 residues. Trimming removed 4 bases from V and 2 bases from J, with 9 bases in between. In nucleotides, the CDR3 is TGTGCCAGCAGCCCAGGTGCAGGCAATCAGCCCCAGCATTTT. Translation gives CASSPGAGNQPQHF.

The chain carries TRBV7-2 and TRBJ1-5, with a tentative D call TRBD1 (6 bases). The V and J ends lost 3 bases and 6 bases respectively, with 12 bases between them. Germline assignment: CDR1 SGHTA and CDR2 FQGNSA. This CDR3 spans 14 amino acids. Written as DNA, the CDR3 is TGTGCCAGCAGCTTGGGGGGGGCGGGTCAGCCCCAGCATTTT. It specifies CASSLGGAGQPQHF.

This clone was seen only once. This rearrangement joins TRBV5-4 to TRBJ2-1, with 7 positions matching TRBD1. Germline V gene sequence: CDR1 SGHNT, CDR2 YYREEE (reference sequence). The CDR3 sequence is 13 residues long. Germline trimming cut 0 bases from V and 7 bases from J; bases unmatched to any gene: 1. The CDR3 coding sequence is TGTGCCAGCAGCTTGGGCAGGGGGAATGAGCAGTTCTTC. Its protein product is CASSLGRGNEQFF. Together with reference TRBV5-4 and TRBJ2-1, the CDR3 gives the full variable domain: ETGVTQSPTHLIKTRGQQVTLRCSSQSGHNTVSWYQQALGQGPQFIFQYYREEENGRGNFPPRFSGLQFPNYSSELNVNALELDDSALYLCASSLGRGNEQFFGPGTRLTVL.

This clone was picked up a small number of times. This sequence joins TRBV5-1 and TRBJ1-2; 8 positions agree with TRBD1. This CDR3 has 16 amino acids. V shed 4 bases, J shed 5 bases, and the junction held 13 bases outside the gene matches. CDR1 is SGHRS, CDR2 YFSETQ, per germline. The CDR3 here is CASSTIGQGGGYGYTF. CDR3 in DNA: TGCGCCAGCAGCACTATAGGACAGGGTGGAGGGTATGGCTACACCTTC.

The chain is built from TRBV7-6 and TRBJ2-2; D gene ambiguous. There are 16 residues in the CDR3. The germline CDR1 and CDR2 sequences are SGHVS and FNYEAQ. Trimming cost V 5 bases and J 1 base, with 14 bases left between them. CDR3 nucleotide sequence: TGTGCCAGCAGCCCTCCCACCTTGGTGAACACCGGGGAGCTGTTTTTT. Amino acids: CASSPPTLVNTGELFF.

There are a few counts of this clone. This chain links TRBV19 with TRBJ2-2; D uncertain. CDR1 LNHDA and CDR2 SQIVND come from the germline V gene (reference sequence). Trimming removed 0 bases at V and 0 bases at J, with 5 bases between. The CDR3 runs 15 residues. The CDR3 protein is CASSIEGANTGELFF. The CDR3 nucleotides are TGTGCCAGTAGTATAGAGGGCGCGAACACCGGGGAGCTGTTTTTT. The whole variable domain, remainder taken from reference TRBV19 and TRBJ2-2, is DGGITQSPKYLFRKEGQNVTLSCEQNLNHDAMYWYRQDPGQGLRLIYYSQIVNDFQKGDIAEGYSVSREKKESFPLTVTSAQKNPTAFYLCASSIEGANTGELFFGEGSRLTVL.

The chain carries TRBV27 and TRBJ1-1; D unclear. Germline loops: CDR1 MNHEY, CDR2 SMNVEV (reference sequence). V was trimmed by 3 bases and J by 11 bases, leaving 13 bases between them. The CDR3 runs to 12 residues. The CDR3 region is CASSFAISEAFF. CDR3 nucleotides: TGTGCCAGCAGTTTTGCCATTTCGGAGGCTTTCTTT.

The V gene is TRBV27, the J gene TRBJ1-5; D might be TRBD1 (5 bases). The V end was cut by 4 bases, the J end by 6 bases, with 16 bases between. Germline V CDR1 and CDR2: MNHEY, SMNVEV (reference sequence). The CDR3 has 15 amino acids. CDR3 DNA sequence: TGTGCCAGCAGTTCGCAGGGTCGGGACTCTCAGCCCCAGCATTTT. Its translation is CASSSQGRDSQPQHF.

The V and J genes are TRBV4-2 and TRBJ1-5; 9 bases map to TRBD1. With V trimmed by 3 bases and J by 0 bases, 3 bases remained unmatched. Germline V lookup: CDR1 LGHNA, CDR2 YNFKEQ. The CDR3 consists of 16 residues. As DNA, the CDR3 is TGTGCCAGCAGCCATCTACAGGGGGCTAGCAATCAGCCCCAGCATTTT. It codes for CASSHLQGASNQPQHF.

The chain is built from TRBV6-5 and TRBJ2-2; 7 nucleotides agree with TRBD1. The CDR3 loop spans 15 amino acids. Germline V lookup: CDR1 MNHEY, CDR2 SVGAGI. V trimming: 4 bases; J trimming: 3 bases; junction bases outside the gene matches: 5. The CDR3 sequence is CASSSTGSHTGELFF. DNA for the CDR3: TGTGCCAGCAGTTCGACAGGGTCCCACACCGGGGAGCTGTTTTTT.

This clone was seen more than once but under ten times. The chain uses TRBV30 and TRBJ1-1; D is unclear. CDR1 and CDR2 from the germline V gene are GTSNPN and SVGIG (reference sequence). The CDR3 totals 14 residues. V was clipped by 4 bases and J by 4 bases, with 16 bases between them. The CDR3 loop is CAWTNHGSVTEAFF. The CDR3 bases are TGTGCCTGGACCAATCACGGGAGTGTCACTGAAGCTTTCTTT.

J is TRBJ2-7 and V is TRBV7-3, with D perhaps TRBD2 (6 bases). This CDR3 spans 14 amino acids. From germline, CDR1 is SGHTA and CDR2 FQGTGA. V lost 5 bases, J lost 2 bases, and 13 bases lay in between. For the CDR3, the DNA is TGTGCCAGCAGCCTGGTGGGAGGCACCTACGAGCAGTACTTC. This gives the protein CASSLVGGTYEQYF.

The chain links TRBV7-3 to TRBJ2-1, with 11 bases fitting TRBD2. Looked up from germline, CDR1 is SGHTA and CDR2 is FQGTGA. The CDR3 length is 16 residues. Unmatched junction bases numbered 5, after V lost 2 bases and J lost 5 bases. As DNA, the CDR3 is TGTGCCAGCAGCTTAGGGCTAGCGGGAGGAAACAATGAGCAGTTCTTC. Translated: CASSLGLAGGNNEQFF.

This chain links TRBV27 with TRBJ2-5, with a possible D match to TRBD1 (6 bases). This CDR3 is 13 amino acids long. Germline lookup yields CDR1 MNHEY and CDR2 SMNVEV (reference sequence). Trimming left V 4 bases short and J 5 bases short, with 11 bases between. The CDR3 DNA reads TGTGCCAGCAGTTCCAGGGGAGCGGAGACCCAGTACTTC. It specifies CASSSRGAETQYF.

The table lists this clone with a few counts. This chain uses TRBV12-2 with TRBJ1-6; TRBD1, the D gene given by the table, was not confirmed from the DNA. TRBV12-2 is labeled a pseudogene. The CDR3 is made up of 16 amino acids. CDR3 sequence reads: CASRSKQGAQNSPLHF. DNA for the CDR3: TGTGCAAGTCGCTCCAAACAGGGGGCGCAGAATTCACCCCTCCACTTT.

CDR3 sequence (DNA): TGCGCCAGCAGCTTGTTAGGTCATGGCTACACCTTC. Protein product: CASSLLGHGYTF. The chain couples TRBV5-1 to TRBJ1-2; no clear D gene. The germline gives CDR1 SGHRS, CDR2 YFSETQ. The CDR3 extends over 12 amino acids. V lost 1 base, J lost 6 bases, and 7 bases lay in between.

The chain employs TRBV3-1 (or the pseudogene TRBV3-2) and TRBJ2-2, with TRBD2 matching over 9 bases. There are 16 residues in the CDR3. Trimming at V came to 4 bases and at J to 3 bases, leaving 6 bases not matched to a gene. Germline V gene data show CDR1 as LGHDT and CDR2 as YNNKEL (reference sequence). The CDR3 DNA sequence: TGTGCCAGCAGCCTGCGGGGGGGCCTCTACACCGGGGAGCTGTTTTTT. Its translation: CASSLRGGLYTGELFF.

The rearrangement uses TRBV7-2 and TRBJ2-7, with 11 nucleotides matching TRBD1. Germline V gene lookup returns CDR1 SGHTA and CDR2 FQGNSA. Unmatched junction bases numbered 4, after V lost 5 bases and J lost 4 bases. This CDR3 spans 14 amino acids. This chain's CDR3 is CASSEGQGAYEQYF. DNA of the CDR3: TGTGCCAGCAGCGAAGGACAGGGGGCTTACGAGCAGTACTTC.

The chain has TRBV19 and TRBJ1-5; no reliable D call. The V end lost 3 bases, the J end lost 9 bases, and 12 bases lay between the germline ends. The CDR3 totals 13 residues. Germline V gene sequence: CDR1 LNHDA, CDR2 SQIVND (reference sequence). The CDR3 sequence: CASSMDDGRPQHF. The CDR3 DNA sequence: TGTGCCAGTAGTATGGATGATGGGAGGCCCCAGCATTTT.

The gene calls are TRBV6-6 and TRBJ1-5, with no clear D. This CDR3 region has 15 residues. CDR1 MNHNY and CDR2 SVGAGI come from the germline V gene (reference sequence). Trimming removed 2 bases from V and 5 bases from J, with 13 bases in between. CDR3 DNA: TGTGCCAGCAGTTACAACTCCGGGAGGGATCAGCCCCAGCATTTT. Translation gives CASSYNSGRDQPQHF.

This clone appeared a few times. CDR3 nucleotide sequence: TGTGCCAGCAGGGAGACAGGGGGCGATTACGAGCAGTACTTC. Residues: CASRETGGDYEQYF. This chain connects TRBV6-5 to TRBJ2-7; 10 bases match TRBD1. The CDR3 consists of 14 residues. Germline loops: CDR1 MNHEY, CDR2 SVGAGI. Germline trimming cut 6 bases from V and 4 bases from J; bases unmatched to any gene: 6.

This clone was counted a few times. The J gene is TRBJ2-7, the V gene TRBV28, with 8 bases aligning to TRBD1. V lost 5 bases to trimming and J lost 3 bases; unmatched junction nucleotides: 0. CDR1 is MDHEN, CDR2 SYDVKM, per germline. The length of the CDR3 is 12 residues. CDR3: CASSTGGYEQYF. CDR3 sequence (DNA): TGTGCCAGCAGTACAGGGGGCTACGAGCAGTACTTC.

The chain is built from TRBV12-2 and TRBJ2-3; TRBD1 is the table's D call, not checked against the DNA. TRBV12-2 is flagged as a pseudogene. This CDR3 region has 17 residues. CDR3 sequence: CASRLRGGGKGTDTQYF. CDR3 in DNA: TGTGCAAGTCGCTTGCGAGGAGGGGGCAAGGGGACAGATACGCAGTATTTT.

The chain carries TRBV7-3 and TRBJ2-2; D tentatively reads TRBD1 or TRBD2 (5 bases each). Germline V gene data show CDR1 as SGHTA and CDR2 as FQGTGA. The CDR3 is 16 amino acids. Trimming cost V 11 bases and J 1 base, with 20 bases left between them. The DNA of the CDR3 is TGTGCCTCGCGGGTCGACAGTGCCTTGAACACCGGGGAGCTGTTTTTT. It translates to CASRVDSALNTGELFF. The variable domain in full, with the rest retrieved from reference TRBV7-3 and TRBJ2-2, is GAGVSQTPSNKVTEKGKYVELRCDPISGHTALYWYRQSLGQGPEFLIYFQGTGAADDSGLPNDRFFAVRPEGSVSTLKIQRTERGDSAVYLCASRVDSALNTGELFFGEGSRLTVL.

The gene calls are TRBV2 and TRBJ1-2, with a weak D call TRBD1 (5 bases). V was pared by 10 bases and J by 8 bases, with 20 bases between. The CDR3 loop spans 13 amino acids. The germline V gene has CDR1 SNHLY and CDR2 FYNNEI. The CDR3 DNA is TGTGCCACTCAGGCAGGGTTGATTATGGGCTACACCTTC. The encoded protein is CATQAGLIMGYTF. Full variable domain (remainder filled in from reference TRBV2 and TRBJ1-2): EPEVTQTPSHQVTQMGQEVILRCVPISNHLYFYWYRQILGQKVEFLVSFYNNEISEKSEIFDDQFSVERPDGSNFTLKIRSTKLEDSAMYFCATQAGLIMGYTFGSGTRLTVV.